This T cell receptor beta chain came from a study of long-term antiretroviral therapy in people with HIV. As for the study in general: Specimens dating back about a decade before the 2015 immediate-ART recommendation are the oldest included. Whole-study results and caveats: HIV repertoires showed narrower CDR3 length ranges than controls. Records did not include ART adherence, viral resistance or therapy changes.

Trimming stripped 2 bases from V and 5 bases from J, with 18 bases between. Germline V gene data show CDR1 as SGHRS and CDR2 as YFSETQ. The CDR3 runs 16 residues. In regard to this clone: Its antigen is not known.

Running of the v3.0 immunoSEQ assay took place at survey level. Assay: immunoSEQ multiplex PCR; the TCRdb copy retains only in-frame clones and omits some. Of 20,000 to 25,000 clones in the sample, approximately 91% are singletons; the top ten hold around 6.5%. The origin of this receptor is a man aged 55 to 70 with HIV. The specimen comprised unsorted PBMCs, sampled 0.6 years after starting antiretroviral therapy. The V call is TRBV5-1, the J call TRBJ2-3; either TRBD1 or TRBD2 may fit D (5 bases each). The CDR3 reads CASSLPTIGAGDTQYF. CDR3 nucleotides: TGCGCCAGCAGCTTACCTACCATCGGGGCGGGAGATACGCAGTATTTT.